This is a list of T cell receptor beta chains from one sample in a study of blood T cell repertoires in COVID-19. Sequencing was performed with immunoSEQ multiplex PCR; in TCRdb, only in-frame clones are kept and a portion is missing. The sample has about 30,000 clones, around 86% seen once; the top ten hold less than 15%. Sequencing was carried out using peripheral blood. Source of these receptors: a human donor in a cohort sampled during active COVID-19. The donor label of this sample is uncertain. The conserved cysteine and the conserved F or W are not part of the CDR3 here. Some rows have no size entry. The others give once, few or many, or a class for an expanded clone.

TRBV27,NA,TRBJ2-7,9,ASSSPGEQY
TRBV2,few,TRBJ2-2,12,ASSLAGPTGELF
TRBV10-2,NA,TRBJ2-4,11,ASSQSTSALQY
TRBV5-6,NA,TRBJ1-4,15,ASSLVAGGSTNEKLF
TRBV5-6,NA,TRBJ2-2,13,ASSLWQGVSGELF
TRBV27,NA,TRBJ1-5,15,ASRALTGSYSNQPQH
TRBV7-3,NA,TRBJ1-3,11,ASSDYKGNTIY
TRBV19,NA,TRBJ2-6,14,ASYGDRGSGANVLT
TRBV19,once,TRBJ2-3,12,ASSADRGSDTQY
TRBV12-5,few,TRBJ1-6,11,ASGLGGQLSLH
TRBV5-5,NA,TRBJ2-3,14,ASSHITGYGTDTQY
TRBV4-2,NA,TRBJ2-1,14,ASSQDQAGERNEQF
TRBV29-1,once,TRBJ2-3,13,SAYHGGAGTDTQY
TRBV5-1,NA,TRBJ1-5,12,ASSPGTGNQPQH
TRBV7-9,NA,TRBJ2-5,12,ASSSGQGVGTQY
TRBV28,once,TRBJ2-1,13,ASSSDRPLYNEQF
TRBV5-1,NA,TRBJ1-6,15,ASSLFIGGDRLSPLH
TRBV15,NA,TRBJ2-5,18,ATSRVKEDREVWYQETQY
TRBV6-5,NA,TRBJ1-3,12,ASRWRGDGNTIY
TRBV7-6,NA,TRBJ2-7,15,ASSLATASGRSYEQY
TRBV15,NA,TRBJ1-5,13,ATRLEGKSNQPQH
TRBV30,NA,TRBJ1-5,16,AWRTLPGGQGKCQPQH
TRBV4-2,NA,TRBJ2-3,14,ASSQDRWRGADTQY
TRBV6-5,NA,TRBJ2-1,13,ATSRARGSYNEQF
TRBV7-8,NA,TRBJ2-2,12,ASRGLGKTGELF
TRBV18,NA,TRBJ1-4,14,ASSPGTATTNEKLF
TRBV2,NA,TRBJ1-5,14,ASSEEGQGGNQPQH
TRBV2,NA,TRBJ1-2,11,ASKSGANYGYT
TRBV7-2,NA,TRBJ2-3,11,ASSPSGVDTQY
TRBV15,NA,TRBJ1-6,18,ATSHEQGQGAPNYNSPLH
TRBV18,NA,TRBJ2-5,13,ASSPRTGLQETQY
TRBV5-5,NA,TRBJ1-6,14,ASSFNRVSYNSPLH
TRBV9,NA,TRBJ2-1,17,ASSSGPGLAGVSDNEQF
TRBV23-1,NA,TRBJ2-3,15,ASSQFAQRGSTDTQY
TRBV5-1,once,TRBJ1-2,14,ASSLGPLGGDYGYT
TRBV5-5,once,TRBJ2-3,13,ASSSLTQNTDTQY
TRBV9,NA,TRBJ2-1,13,ASSVASRSYNEQF
TRBV4-1,NA,TRBJ1-3,13,ASRYNTGGGNTIY
TRBV11-3,NA,TRBJ1-1,12,ASSKTTGYTEAF
TRBV2,NA,TRBJ1-4,12,ASTRTGYYEKLF
TRBV2,NA,TRBJ1-1,11,ASGGQPNTEAF
TRBV3-1/TRBV3-2,NA,TRBJ2-7,12,ASSQELASYEQY
TRBV5-8,NA,TRBJ2-3,11,ASTSLGADTQY
TRBV4-1,few,TRBJ2-7,16,ASSQDPSVGLASYEQY
TRBV5-1,NA,TRBJ2-2,15,ASSLAEVAGDTGELF
TRBV12-5,NA,TRBJ2-3,12,ASGLSPRSDTQY
TRBV27,NA,TRBJ1-6,13,ASSPQTGGNSPLH
TRBV11-2,NA,TRBJ2-1,16,ASSSPPGSSGTHNEQF
TRBV19,NA,TRBJ2-4,12,ASSKQGSKNIQY
TRBV12-5,NA,TRBJ2-2,14,ASGLGDRGYTGELF
TRBV27,NA,TRBJ2-1,13,ASSRRWAGDNEQF
TRBV5-1,NA,TRBJ2-1,15,ASSRRLAGVSYNEQF
TRBV20-1,NA,TRBJ1-1,11,SASKDTNTEAF
TRBV2,NA,TRBJ2-1,11,ASKEGLLNEQF
TRBV6-2/TRBV6-3,once,TRBJ2-7,17,ASSDDRGGRLAGVGEQY
TRBV28,NA,TRBJ1-1,10,ASSFNPSEAF
TRBV18,NA,TRBJ1-2,11,ASSPGEDYGYT
TRBV5-1,once,TRBJ2-5,11,ASSPGSEETQY
TRBV2,NA,TRBJ1-1,12,ASSAQNINTEAF